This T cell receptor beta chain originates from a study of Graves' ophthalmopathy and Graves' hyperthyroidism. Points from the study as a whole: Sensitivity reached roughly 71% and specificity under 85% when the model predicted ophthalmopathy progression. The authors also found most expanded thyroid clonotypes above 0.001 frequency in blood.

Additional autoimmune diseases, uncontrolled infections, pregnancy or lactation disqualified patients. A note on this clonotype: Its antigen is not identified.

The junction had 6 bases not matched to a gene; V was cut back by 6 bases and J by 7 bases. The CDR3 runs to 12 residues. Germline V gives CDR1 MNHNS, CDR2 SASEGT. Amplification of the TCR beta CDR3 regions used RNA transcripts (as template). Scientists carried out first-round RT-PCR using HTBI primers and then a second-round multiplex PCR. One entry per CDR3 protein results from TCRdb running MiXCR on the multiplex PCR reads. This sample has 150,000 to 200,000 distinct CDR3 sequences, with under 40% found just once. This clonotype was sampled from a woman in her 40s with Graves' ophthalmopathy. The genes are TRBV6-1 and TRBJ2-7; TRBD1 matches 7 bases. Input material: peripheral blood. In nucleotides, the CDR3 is TGTGCCAGCAGAAAGACAGGGCAGGAGCAGTACTTC. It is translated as CASRKTGQEQYF.